This TCR beta chain came from a study of control samples from healthy donors and cancer patients. V dropped 2 bases and J dropped 3 bases, with 5 bases sitting between them. The CDR3 runs 12 residues. The V gene's germline CDR1 is SGHDN and CDR2 FVKESK. Produced via immunoSEQ multiplex PCR; TCRdb's table is partial and in-frame only. The table shows some 130,000 clones, with 80% to 95% occurring only once. What was sequenced was blood. The receptor was isolated from a woman aged 50 to 65 in good health. V usage is TRBV14 and J usage is TRBJ2-7; no firm D call. Written as DNA, the CDR3 is TGTGCCAGCAGCCAACAGTACTACGAGCAGTACTTC. As protein: CASSQQYYEQYF.